The present T cell receptor (beta chain) was sequenced within a study of blood T cell repertoires in COVID-19. TCRdb's copy holds only in-frame clones and misses some; the assay was immunoSEQ multiplex PCR. This table has around 30,000 clones, around 77% appearing once. Germline CDR1 and CDR2: MNHEY and SVGAGI. This CDR3 is 14 amino acids long. The V gene lost 10 bases and the J gene lost 4 bases, with 18 bases spanning the gap. Sequencing was done on a sample of peripheral blood. The rearrangement uses TRBV6-5 and TRBJ2-3; a possible D gene is TRBD2 (6 bases). The clonotype originates from a woman aged 70-85 years with active or convalescent COVID-19. CDR3 sequence: CATLSGLTPDTQYF. The CDR3 DNA follows: TGTGCCACTCTTAGCGGTCTCACACCAGATACGCAGTATTTT.